This T cell receptor beta chain derives from a study of CD8 T cells in ankylosing spondylitis. One entry per CDR3 protein, called by TCRdb with MiXCR from the 5' RACE reads. The data show just under 350,000 distinct CDR3 sequences, roughly 14% seen once. Findings and caveats of the study: Clones linked to disease were reported to show significant enrichment in matched ankylosing spondylitis synovial fluid.

In its sample, this clonotype was seen a few times. Its target is unknown. The TCR sequence derives from a male donor with ankylosing spondylitis or in good health (not recorded which). Specimen: blood, either unsorted or a sorted T cell fraction (not recorded which).

CDR3 in amino acids: CATSDGTVYGYTF. The CDR3 DNA sequence: TGTGCCACCAGTGATGGGACGGTCTATGGCTACACCTTC. The chain carries TRBV24-1 and TRBJ1-2, with D maybe TRBD1 (5 bases). The length of the CDR3 is 13 residues. CDR1 and CDR2 (germline): KGHDR, SFDVKD. V shed 3 bases and J shed 4 bases, with 8 bases lying between them.